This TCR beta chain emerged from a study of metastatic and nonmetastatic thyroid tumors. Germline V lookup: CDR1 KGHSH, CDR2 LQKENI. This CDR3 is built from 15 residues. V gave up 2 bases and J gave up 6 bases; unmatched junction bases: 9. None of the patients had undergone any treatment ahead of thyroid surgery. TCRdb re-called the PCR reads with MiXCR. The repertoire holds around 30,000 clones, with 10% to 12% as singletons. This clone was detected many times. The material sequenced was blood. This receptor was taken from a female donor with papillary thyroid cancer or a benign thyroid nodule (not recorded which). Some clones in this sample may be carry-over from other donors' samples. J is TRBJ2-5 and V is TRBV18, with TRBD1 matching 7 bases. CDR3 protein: CASSPEGGRFQTQYF. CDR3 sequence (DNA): TGTGCCAGCTCACCAGAAGGGGGCCGGTTCCAGACCCAGTACTTC.